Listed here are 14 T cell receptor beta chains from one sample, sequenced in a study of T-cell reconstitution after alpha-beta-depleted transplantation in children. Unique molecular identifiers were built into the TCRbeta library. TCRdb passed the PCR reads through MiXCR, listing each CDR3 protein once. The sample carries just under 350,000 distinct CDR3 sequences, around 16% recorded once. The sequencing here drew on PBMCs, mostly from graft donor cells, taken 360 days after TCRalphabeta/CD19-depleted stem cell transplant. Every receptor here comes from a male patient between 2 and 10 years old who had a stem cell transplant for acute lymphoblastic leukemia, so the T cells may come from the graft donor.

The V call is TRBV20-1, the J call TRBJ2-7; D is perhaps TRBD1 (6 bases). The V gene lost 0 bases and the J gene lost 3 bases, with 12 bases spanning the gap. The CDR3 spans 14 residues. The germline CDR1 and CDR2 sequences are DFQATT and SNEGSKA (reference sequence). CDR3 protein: CSAREPTRGYEQYF. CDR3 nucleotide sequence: TGCAGTGCTAGAGAACCGACCAGGGGCTACGAGCAGTACTTC.

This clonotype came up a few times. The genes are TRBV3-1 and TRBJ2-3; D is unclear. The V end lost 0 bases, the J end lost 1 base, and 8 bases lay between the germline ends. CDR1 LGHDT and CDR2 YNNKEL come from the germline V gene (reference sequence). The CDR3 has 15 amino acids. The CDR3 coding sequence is TGTGCCAGCAGCCAAGAGCCACCTCGCACAGATACGCAGTATTTT. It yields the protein CASSQEPPRTDTQYF.

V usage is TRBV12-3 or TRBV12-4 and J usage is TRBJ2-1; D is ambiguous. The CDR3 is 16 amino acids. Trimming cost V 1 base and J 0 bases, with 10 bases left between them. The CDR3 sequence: CASSLGSGNSYNEQFF. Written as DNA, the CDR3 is TGTGCCAGCAGTTTAGGGTCTGGGAACTCCTACAATGAGCAGTTCTTC.

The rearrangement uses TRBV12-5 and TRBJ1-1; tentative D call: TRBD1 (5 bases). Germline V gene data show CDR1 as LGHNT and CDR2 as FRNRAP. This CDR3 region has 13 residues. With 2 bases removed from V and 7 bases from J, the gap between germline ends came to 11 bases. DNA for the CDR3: TGTGCTAGTGGTTTGCCCCGGGACGGTGAAGCTTTCTTT. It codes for CASGLPRDGEAFF.

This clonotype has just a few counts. CDR3 sequence: CAWSSDTYNEQFF. The CDR3 DNA sequence: TGTGCCTGGAGTTCAGACACCTACAATGAGCAGTTCTTC. The chain recombines TRBV30 with TRBJ2-1, with unresolved D. There are 13 residues in the CDR3. The V and J ends lost 2 bases and 2 bases respectively, with 7 bases between them. The germline CDR1 and CDR2 sequences are GTSNPN and SVGIG (reference sequence).

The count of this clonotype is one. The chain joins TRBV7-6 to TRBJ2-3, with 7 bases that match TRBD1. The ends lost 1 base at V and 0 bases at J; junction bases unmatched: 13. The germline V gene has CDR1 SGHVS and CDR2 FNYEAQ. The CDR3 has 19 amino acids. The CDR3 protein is CASSLGGQVGVSSTDTQYF. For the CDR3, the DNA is TGTGCCAGCAGCTTAGGCGGACAGGTTGGGGTGTCTAGCACAGATACGCAGTATTTT.

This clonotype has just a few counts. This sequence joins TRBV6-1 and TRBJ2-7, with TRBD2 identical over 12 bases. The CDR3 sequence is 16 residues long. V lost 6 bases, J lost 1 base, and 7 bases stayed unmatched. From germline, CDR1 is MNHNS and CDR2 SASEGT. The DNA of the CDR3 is TGTGCCAGCAGCACCGGGACTAGCGGGTTGTCCTACGAGCAGTACTTC. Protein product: CASSTGTSGLSYEQYF.

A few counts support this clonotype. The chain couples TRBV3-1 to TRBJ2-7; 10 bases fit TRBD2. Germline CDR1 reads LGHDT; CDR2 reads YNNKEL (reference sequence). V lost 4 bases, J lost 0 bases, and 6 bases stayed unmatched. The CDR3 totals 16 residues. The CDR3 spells CASSPPGLASSYEQYF. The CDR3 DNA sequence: TGTGCCAGCAGCCCCCCGGGACTAGCGAGCTCCTACGAGCAGTACTTC.

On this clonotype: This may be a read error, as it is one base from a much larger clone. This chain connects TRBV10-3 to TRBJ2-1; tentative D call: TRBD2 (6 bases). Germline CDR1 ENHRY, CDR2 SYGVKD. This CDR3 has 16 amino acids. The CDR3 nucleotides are TGTGCCATCGGTGAGGGAGCGGGCCTACCTACGGGTGAGCAGTTCTTC. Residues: CAIGEGAGLPTGEQFF.

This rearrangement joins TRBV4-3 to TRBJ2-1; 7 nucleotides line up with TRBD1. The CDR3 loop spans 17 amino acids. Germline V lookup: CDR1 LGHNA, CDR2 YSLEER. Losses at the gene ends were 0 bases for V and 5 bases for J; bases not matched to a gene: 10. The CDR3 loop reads CASSQDQQGMRDNEQFF. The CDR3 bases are TGCGCCAGCAGCCAAGATCAACAGGGGATGAGGGACAATGAGCAGTTCTTC.

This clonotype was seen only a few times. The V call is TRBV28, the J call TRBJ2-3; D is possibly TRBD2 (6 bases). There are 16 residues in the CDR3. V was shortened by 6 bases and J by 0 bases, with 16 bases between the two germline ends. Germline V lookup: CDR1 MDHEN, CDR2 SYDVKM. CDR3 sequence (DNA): TGTGCCAGCAGCATCCCCGGGACTTCAAGCACAGATACGCAGTATTTT. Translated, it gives CASSIPGTSSTDTQYF.

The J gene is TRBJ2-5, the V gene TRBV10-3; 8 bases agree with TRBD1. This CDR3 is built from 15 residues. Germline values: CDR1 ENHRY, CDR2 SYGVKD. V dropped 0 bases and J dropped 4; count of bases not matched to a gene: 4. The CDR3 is CAISESRTGRETQYF. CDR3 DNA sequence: TGTGCCATCAGTGAGTCCCGGACAGGGAGAGAGACCCAGTACTTC.

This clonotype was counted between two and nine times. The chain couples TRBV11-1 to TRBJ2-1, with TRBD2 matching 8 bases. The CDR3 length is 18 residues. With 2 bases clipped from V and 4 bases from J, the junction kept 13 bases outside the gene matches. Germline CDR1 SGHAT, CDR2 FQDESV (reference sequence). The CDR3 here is CASSLYFVAGTSYNEQFF. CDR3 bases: TGTGCCAGCAGCTTATACTTCGTAGCGGGAACATCTTACAATGAGCAGTTCTTC.

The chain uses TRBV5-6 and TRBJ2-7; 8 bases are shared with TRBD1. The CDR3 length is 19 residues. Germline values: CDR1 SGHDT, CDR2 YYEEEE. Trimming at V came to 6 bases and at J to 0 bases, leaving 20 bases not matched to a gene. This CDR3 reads CASITLRDRQPPSSYEQYF. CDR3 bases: TGTGCCAGCATCACACTCCGGGACAGGCAACCCCCTAGCTCCTACGAGCAGTACTTC.